This TCR beta chain was recovered during a study of T-cell reconstitution after alpha-beta-depleted transplantation in children. Unique molecular identifiers featured in how the TCRbeta library was prepared. From the PCR reads, TCRdb called clonotypes with MiXCR, one entry per CDR3 protein. This table has about 870,000 distinct CDR3 sequences, roughly 15% appearing once. This CDR3 comprises 15 residues. Deletions cut 1 base from V and 6 bases from J, with 14 bases between. Looked up from germline, CDR1 is SGHVS and CDR2 is FQNEAQ. This clonotype was recorded a few times. Its target is not known. General study findings and limits: A year had passed since transplant, and T-cell counts and diversity by then came mostly from newly produced T cells.

This TCR was sampled from a male patient aged 5 to 17 who had a stem cell transplant for acute lymphoblastic leukemia, so the T cells may come from the graft donor. V usage is TRBV7-8 and J usage is TRBJ2-3; D unresolved. The material was PBMCs, mostly from graft donor cells, obtained 360 days after TCRalphabeta/CD19-depleted stem cell transplant. In DNA form, the CDR3 reads TGTGCCAGCAGCTTAGTTGCGAGGAGATTGGATACGCAGTATTTT. Translated, it gives CASSLVARRLDTQYF.